The rows below give T cell receptor beta chains drawn from one sample of a study of high-grade serous ovarian cancer treatment subgroups. Assay used: immunoSEQ multiplex PCR; TCRdb lists only in-frame clones, some missing. The sample lists a few hundred clones, roughly 74% occurring once. Specimen: tumor tissue. Receptors were obtained from a human donor with high-grade serous ovarian cancer. Both conserved end residues are part of each CDR3. A D gene is named only where the DNA matches it firmly. Not all rows give a size; the values are once, few, many and, for expanded clones, a class.

>TRBJ2-5|TRBV21-1|once|.
CASSKRGSGGQETQYF
TGTGCCAGCAGCAAACGGGGGAGCGGGGGTCAAGAGACCCAGTACTTC
>TRBJ1-3|TRBV7-2|once|.
CASSPQIHTIYF
TGTGCCAGCAGCCCCCAAATACACACCATATATTTT
>TRBJ2-5|TRBV28|.|.
CASRGDSYQETQYF
TGTGCCAGCAGGGGCGACAGTTACCAAGAGACCCAGTACTTC
>TRBJ2-7|TRBV5-6|.|.
CASSLAESSYEQYF
TGTGCCAGCAGCTTGGCGGAAAGCTCCTACGAGCAGTACTTC
>TRBJ2-5|TRBV7-9|.|.
CASRPSPQETQYF
TGTGCCAGCAGGCCTAGCCCCCAAGAGACCCAGTACTTC
>TRBJ2-3|TRBV21-1|.|.
CASSPGQNANTQYF
TGTGCCAGCAGCCCGGGACAAAATGCAAATACGCAGTATTTT
>TRBJ2-7|TRBV19|large|.
CASSTSGGSDEQYF
TGTGCCAGTAGTACCTCTGGGGGGTCCGACGAGCAGTACTTC
>TRBJ1-2|TRBV19|.|TRBD1
CASRGTGGYYGYTF
TGTGCCAGTAGGGGGACAGGGGGCTACTATGGCTACACCTTC
>TRBJ2-1|TRBV19|once|TRBD2
CASSRVGGGAYEQFF
TGTGCCAGTAGTAGGGTAGGCGGGGGGGCGTATGAGCAGTTCTTC
>TRBJ2-7|TRBV18|.|.
CASSPVLYEQYF
TGTGCCAGCTCACCAGTGCTCTACGAGCAGTACTTC
>TRBJ1-1|TRBV7-9|.|.
CASSLDYNTEAFF
TGTGCCAGCAGCTTAGACTACAACACTGAAGCTTTCTTT
>TRBJ1-4|TRBV30|.|.
CAPNEKLFF
TGTGCCCCAAATGAAAAACTGTTTTTT
>TRBJ1-1|TRBV5-5|.|.
CASSVSQGRSPEAFF
TGTGCCAGCAGCGTGTCGCAGGGGCGATCTCCTGAAGCTTTCTTT
>TRBJ2-2|TRBV11-3|few|.
CASSLEIRDPQNSGELFF
TGTGCCAGCAGCTTAGAAATCAGGGACCCCCAGAATTCCGGGGAGCTGTTTTTT
>TRBJ2-1|TRBV9|.|TRBD2
CASSVASGDYNEQFF
TGTGCCAGCAGCGTAGCTAGCGGGGATTACAATGAGCAGTTCTTC
>TRBJ2-7|TRBV7-9|.|TRBD2
CASSLILRGAGEQYF
TGTGCCAGCAGCTTAATCTTGCGGGGGGCGGGGGAGCAGTACTTC
>TRBJ2-7|TRBV6-5|.|.
CASSYGVDKYEQYF
TGTGCCAGCAGTTACGGGGTCGATAAATACGAGCAGTACTTC
>TRBJ2-3|TRBV4-2|once|TRBD2
CASSPSKAGGRIDTQYF
TGTGCCAGCAGCCCTTCGAAGGCGGGGGGTCGGATAGATACGCAGTATTTT
>TRBJ2-1|TRBV6-4|.|.
CASSDGHNEQFF
TGTGCCAGCAGTGACGGACACAATGAGCAGTTCTTC
>TRBJ1-1|TRBV7-9|few|.
CASSVSSGTPSGAFF
TGTGCCAGCAGCGTCTCATCCGGGACCCCGAGTGGAGCTTTCTTT
>TRBJ2-2|TRBV6-4|.|.
CASSDSNGAGELFF
TGTGCCAGCAGTGACTCGAACGGGGCCGGGGAGCTGTTTTTT
>TRBJ2-7|TRBV20-1|.|.
CSAGKIYEQYF
TGCAGTGCTGGGAAAATCTACGAGCAGTACTTC
>TRBJ1-1|TRBV9|.|TRBD1
CASSGTQGASTEAFF
TGTGCCAGCAGCGGAACACAGGGGGCGAGCACTGAAGCTTTCTTT
>TRBJ1-1|TRBV7-9|.|.
CASTHRAGGIEAFF
TGTGCCAGCACTCACAGGGCCGGGGGGATTGAAGCTTTCTTT
>TRBJ2-7|TRBV15|.|TRBD1
CATSRERTGTYEQYF
TGTGCCACCAGCAGAGAGAGGACAGGTACCTACGAGCAGTACTTC
>TRBJ1-3|TRBV11-2|.|.
CASSRGELENTIYF
TGTGCCAGCAGCCGAGGGGAGCTCGAAAACACCATATATTTT
>TRBJ1-3|TRBV7-9|large|TRBD1
CASSPSTGVGNTIYF
TGTGCCAGCAGCCCATCGACAGGGGTCGGAAACACCATATATTTT
>TRBJ2-3|TRBV9|.|TRBD1
CASSPRQGVTDTQYF
TGTGCCAGCAGCCCGAGACAGGGGGTCACAGATACGCAGTATTTT
>TRBJ2-5|TRBV7-6|.|TRBD2
CASSPTGLAGKETQYF
TGTGCCAGCAGCCCTACGGGACTAGCGGGGAAAGAGACCCAGTACTTC
>TRBJ2-1|TRBV6-5|.|.
CASRSAGFADEQFF
TGTGCCAGCAGATCTGCGGGGTTCGCGGATGAGCAGTTCTTC
>TRBJ2-1|TRBV20-1|.|.
CSARLAGEQFF
TGCAGTGCTAGGTTGGCGGGGGAGCAGTTCTTC
>TRBJ1-2|TRBV29-1|.|.
CSVFGSVEVLGYTF
TGCAGCGTATTTGGGTCGGTCGAGGTATTAGGCTACACCTTC
>TRBJ1-1|TRBV19|.|.
CASSMRGMGEAFF
TGTGCCAGTAGTATGCGGGGGATGGGTGAAGCTTTCTTT
>TRBJ2-7|TRBV19|.|.
CASSAALGIAYEQYF
TGTGCCAGTAGTGCTGCGCTCGGGATTGCCTACGAGCAGTACTTC
>TRBJ2-3|TRBV7-2|.|.
CASSPSTDTQYF
TGTGCCAGCAGCCCAAGCACAGATACGCAGTATTTT
>TRBJ2-3|TRBV18|once|.
CASRGGDTQYF
TGTGCCAGCCGAGGGGGGGATACGCAGTATTTT
>TRBJ1-3|TRBV7-7|.|.
CASSLFSGNTIYF
TGTGCTAGCAGCTTATTTTCTGGAAACACCATATATTTT
>TRBJ1-1|TRBV6-4|.|.
CASSVGEKTEAFF
TGTGCCAGCAGTGTAGGGGAAAAAACTGAAGCTTTCTTT
>TRBJ1-2|TRBV7-9|few|TRBD1
CASSLGTGPYTF
TGTGCCAGCAGCTTGGGGACAGGGCCCTACACCTTC
>TRBJ1-1|TRBV7-2|.|.
CASSLGLGPIGTEAFF
TGTGCCAGCAGCTTAGGTTTGGGACCTATTGGCACTGAAGCTTTCTTT
>TRBJ2-1|TRBV23-1|few|.
CASSPEDRSSGTKVSDYNEQFF
TGCGCCAGCAGTCCTGAAGACAGGTCCAGTGGCACTAAAGTCAGCGACTACAATGAGCAGTTCTTC
>TRBJ2-5|TRBV19|.|.
CASSIGGDAQGTQYF
TGTGCCAGTAGTATAGGCGGGGACGCTCAAGGAACCCAGTACTTC
>TRBJ2-7|TRBV6-5|.|TRBD1
CASSLGGGEQYF
TGTGCCAGCAGTTTAGGGGGCGGCGAGCAGTACTTC
>TRBJ2-2|TRBV10-2|.|.
CASQPQGRGTGELFF
TGCGCCAGCCAACCCCAGGGCAGGGGTACCGGGGAGCTGTTTTTT
>TRBJ2-2|TRBV6-4|.|.
CASSDGGNTGELFF
TGTGCCAGCAGTGACGGGGGGAACACCGGGGAGCTGTTTTTT
>TRBJ2-3|TRBV29-1|.|.
CSSRGTDTQYF
TGCAGCTCAAGGGGCACAGATACGCAGTATTTT
>TRBJ2-5|TRBV11-2|.|.
CASSLWRSETQYF
TGTGCCAGCAGCTTATGGCGGTCGGAGACCCAGTACTTC
>TRBJ2-7|TRBV2|.|.
CASSEWAGNEQYF
TGTGCCAGCAGTGAATGGGCAGGGAACGAGCAGTACTTC
>TRBJ2-5|TRBV27|.|TRBD2
CASSSLPPPAGGPETQYF
TGTGCCAGCAGTTCCCTCCCCCCTCCAGCGGGGGGCCCAGAGACCCAGTACTTC
>TRBJ2-5|TRBV5-1|.|TRBD2
CASSHSGGKETQYF
TGCGCCAGCAGCCACTCGGGAGGGAAAGAGACCCAGTACTTC
>TRBJ2-1|TRBV5-4|.|.
CASSLPYNEQFF
TGTGCCAGCAGCCTACCCTACAATGAGCAGTTCTTC
>TRBJ2-7|TRBV19|once|.
CASSRASRHGSYEQYF
TGTGCCAGTAGTAGGGCATCGAGGCACGGTTCCTACGAGCAGTACTTC
>TRBJ2-1|TRBV7-6|.|TRBD1
CASRLGQGIYNEQFF
TGTGCCAGCAGGCTGGGACAGGGAATCTACAATGAGCAGTTCTTC
>TRBJ2-3|TRBV7-2|.|.
CASSSAPGNTQYF
TGTGCCAGCAGCTCCGCCCCGGGAAATACGCAGTATTTT
>TRBJ1-2|TRBV27|few|.
CASRLMGSAYGYTF
TGTGCCAGCAGGCTTATGGGGTCTGCTTATGGCTACACCTTC